This T cell receptor (beta chain) came from a study of blood T cell repertoires in COVID-19 (dated by TCRdb to 2018 to 2020). For the wider study: Samples covering the acute and convalescent phases of COVID-19 were provided by collaborators in the United States, Italy and Spain. The prospective study material was composed of cDNA or gDNA derived from T cells, B-cell-depleted T cells, or PBMCs. Subjects who had been exposed to COVID-19, were actively infected with it, or had recovered from it provided the deeply sampled blood TCRbeta repertoires that made up the dataset. The repertoires were released in a freely available public database meant as a resource for research on the immune response to SARS-CoV-2. Samples were obtained from the ongoing ImmuneRACE study (first 160 participants) and from 1,254 subjects provided by 6 global collaborators. A de-identified subject ID, COVID-19 status, age in years and sex were almost always included in the sample metadata. Where available, HLA class I and class II types were obtained from metadata supplied by the sample provider rather than from assay-based typing.

The immunoSEQ Assay, a bias-controlled multiplex PCR, was used to amplify TCRbeta CDR3 regions from genomic DNA. The authors' analysis ran thus. The number of nucleated cells in each sample was estimated by amplification of reference gene primers within the assay. Sequence reads were collapsed and filtered to measure the absolute abundance of every unique TCRbeta CDR3 rearrangement. For each sample, productive Simpson clonality was calculated by taking the square root of Simpson's diversity index across productive rearrangements. Held by TCRdb, this immuneACCESS table contains in-frame sequences only and omits some clones. Under half of the omission traces to an unresolved V gene where checked; the cause of the rest is unknown. V, J and clone size are those of that table, while D and trimming were read from the DNA. In all, the sample holds 95,000 to 150,000 clones, and approximately 87% of those were seen once. Less than 2.5% of the sample is held by the ten biggest clonotypes.

For this clone: What this receptor recognizes is not known. Base-call qualities are not available, and no considerably larger clone is one nucleotide away.

General conclusions and limits of the study: The amount of clinical and demographic metadata varied by source and participant and was provided uncurated.

Collaborating institutions collected whole blood in K2EDTA tubes following their own protocols. Collaborator samples were shipped for TCRbeta analysis as frozen whole blood, isolated PBMCs, or DNA extracted from either sample type. The receptor's source is a woman aged 45-65 years with acute or convalescent COVID-19. The specimen sequenced was peripheral blood.

The CDR3 has the sequence CASSLDRGLGGYTF. The bases read TGTGCCAGCAGCTTGGACAGGGGGCTTGGTGGCTACACCTTC. Recombination connected TRBV11-3 to TRBJ1-2; TRBD1 fits 11 bases in the junction. CDR1 SGHNT and CDR2 YENEEA are derived from the germline V gene. The CDR3 starts with the cysteine, ends with the phenylalanine, and has 14 residues. The DNA shown is the 42-base CDR3, in frame from base 1. After removal of 3 bases from V and 7 bases from J, the junction retains 4 bases not matched to a gene.